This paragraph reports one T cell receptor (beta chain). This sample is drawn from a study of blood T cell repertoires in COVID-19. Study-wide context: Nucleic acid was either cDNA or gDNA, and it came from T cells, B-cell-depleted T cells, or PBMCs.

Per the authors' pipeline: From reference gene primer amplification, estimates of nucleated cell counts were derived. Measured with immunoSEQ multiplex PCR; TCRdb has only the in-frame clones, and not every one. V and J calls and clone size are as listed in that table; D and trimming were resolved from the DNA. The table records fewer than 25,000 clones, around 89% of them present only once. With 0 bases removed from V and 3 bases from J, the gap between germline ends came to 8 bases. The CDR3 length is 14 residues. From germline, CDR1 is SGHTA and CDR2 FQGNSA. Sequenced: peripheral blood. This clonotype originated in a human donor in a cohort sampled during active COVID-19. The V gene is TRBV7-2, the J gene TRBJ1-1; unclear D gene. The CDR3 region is CASSLARVDTEAFF. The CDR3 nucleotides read TGTGCCAGCAGCTTAGCCCGAGTGGACACTGAAGCTTTCTTT.